This entry features one T cell receptor beta chain sequence. The antigen remains undetermined. The sample comes from a study of beta chain features in type 1 diabetes. Study-wide background: The samples had 107,917,701 sorted cells examined in all. Findings and limits, study-wide: Patients with Type 1 diabetes showed moderately but significantly shorter TCRB CDR3s in all four CD4+ subsets.

The CDR3 covers 14 residues. Per germline, CDR1 GTSNPN and CDR2 SVGIG (reference sequence). V gave up 4 bases and J gave up 6 bases; unmatched junction bases: 9. The whole isolated RNA underwent reverse transcription, so sequencing captured expressed TCRB transcripts. The average output of naive, central memory and regulatory T cell samples was millions of reads. Profiling relied on immunoSEQ multiplex PCR, and the TCRdb table lists in-frame clones only, not all of them. The sample has approximately 170,000 clones, about 9.1% seen once. V is TRBV30 and J is TRBJ1-5; 7 bases fit TRBD1. The receptor comes from a woman aged 18-29 years in good health. Sample: central memory CD4+ T cells from blood. The CDR3 loop reads CAWNLGTVGQPQHF. CDR3 nucleotide sequence: TGTGCCTGGAACCTAGGGACAGTTGGTCAGCCCCAGCATTTT. Based on the CDR3 plus reference TRBV30 and TRBJ1-5, the full variable domain is SQTIHQWPATLVQPVGSPLSLECTVEGTSNPNLYWYRQAAGRGLQLLFYSVGIGQISSEVPQNLSASRPQDRQFILSSKKLLLSDSGFYLCAWNLGTVGQPQHFGDGTRLSIL.